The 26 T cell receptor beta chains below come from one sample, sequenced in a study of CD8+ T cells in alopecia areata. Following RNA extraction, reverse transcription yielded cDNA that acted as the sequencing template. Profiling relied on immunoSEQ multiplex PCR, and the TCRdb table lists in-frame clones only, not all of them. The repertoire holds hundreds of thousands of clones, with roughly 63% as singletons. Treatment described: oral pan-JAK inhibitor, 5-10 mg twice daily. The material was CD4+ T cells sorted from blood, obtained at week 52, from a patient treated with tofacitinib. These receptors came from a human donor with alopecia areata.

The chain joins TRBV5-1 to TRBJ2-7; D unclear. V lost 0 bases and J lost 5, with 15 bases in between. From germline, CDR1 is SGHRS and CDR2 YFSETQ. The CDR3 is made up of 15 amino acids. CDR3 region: CASSLALAGFNEQYF. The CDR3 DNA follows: TGCGCCAGCAGCTTGGCCCTGGCCGGGTTCAACGAGCAGTACTTC. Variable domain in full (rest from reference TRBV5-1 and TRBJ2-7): KAGVTQTPRYLIKTRGQQVTLSCSPISGHRSVSWYQQTPGQGLQFLFEYFSETQRNKGNFPGRFSGRQFSNSRSEMNVSTLELGDSALYLCASSLALAGFNEQYFGPGTRLTVT.

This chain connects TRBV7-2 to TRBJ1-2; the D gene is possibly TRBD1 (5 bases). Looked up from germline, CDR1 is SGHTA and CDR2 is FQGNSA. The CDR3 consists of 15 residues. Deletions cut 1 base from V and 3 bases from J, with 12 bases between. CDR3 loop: CASSLVQGIHYGYTF. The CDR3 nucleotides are TGTGCCAGCAGCTTAGTTCAGGGAATCCACTATGGCTACACCTTC.

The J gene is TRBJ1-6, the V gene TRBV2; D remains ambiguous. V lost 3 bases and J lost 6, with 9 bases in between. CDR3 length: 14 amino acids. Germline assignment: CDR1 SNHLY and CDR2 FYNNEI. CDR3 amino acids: CASSDVRSNSPLHF. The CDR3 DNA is TGTGCCAGCAGTGATGTGCGGAGTAATTCACCCCTCCACTTT.

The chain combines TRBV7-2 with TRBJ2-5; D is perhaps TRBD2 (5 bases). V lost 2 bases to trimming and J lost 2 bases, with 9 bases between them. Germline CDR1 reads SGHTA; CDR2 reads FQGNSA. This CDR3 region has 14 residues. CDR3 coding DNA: TGTGCCAGCAGCTTACCCAGGACTCAAGAGACCCAGTACTTC. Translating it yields CASSLPRTQETQYF.

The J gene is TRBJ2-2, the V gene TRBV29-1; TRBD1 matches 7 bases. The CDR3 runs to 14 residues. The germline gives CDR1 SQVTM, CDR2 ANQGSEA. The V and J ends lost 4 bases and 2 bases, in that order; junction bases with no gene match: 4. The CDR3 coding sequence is TGCAGCGTTGGACAGGGCGCCAACACCGGGGAGCTGTTTTTT. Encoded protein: CSVGQGANTGELFF.

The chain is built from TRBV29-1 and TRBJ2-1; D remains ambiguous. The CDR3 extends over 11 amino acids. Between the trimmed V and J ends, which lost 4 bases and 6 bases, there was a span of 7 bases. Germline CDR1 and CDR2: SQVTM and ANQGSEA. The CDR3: CSVAKGNEQFF. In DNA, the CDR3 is TGCAGCGTTGCAAAGGGCAATGAGCAGTTCTTC.

In DNA, the CDR3 is TGTGCCTTCCGAAGGTCGGGGAGCGAGACCCAGTACTTC. Amino acids: CAFRRSGSETQYF. V and J are TRBV30 and TRBJ2-5, with D perhaps TRBD2 (5 bases). The germline V and J ends were trimmed by 7 bases and 5 bases, with 17 bases remaining between them. The CDR3 length is 13 residues. Germline values: CDR1 GTSNPN, CDR2 SVGIG (reference sequence).

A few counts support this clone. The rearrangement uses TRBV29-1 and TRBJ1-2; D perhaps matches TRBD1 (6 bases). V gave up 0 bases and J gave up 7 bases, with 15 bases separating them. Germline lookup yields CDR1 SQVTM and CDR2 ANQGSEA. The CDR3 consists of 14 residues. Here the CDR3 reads CSVEDPGGGIGYTF. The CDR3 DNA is TGCAGCGTTGAAGATCCTGGAGGGGGGATTGGCTACACCTTC.

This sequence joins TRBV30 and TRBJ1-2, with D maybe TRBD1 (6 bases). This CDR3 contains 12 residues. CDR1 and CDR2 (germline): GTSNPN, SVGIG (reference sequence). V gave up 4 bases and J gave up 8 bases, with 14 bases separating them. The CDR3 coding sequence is TGTGCCTGGACCGGGGGGGCCTGGGGCTACACCTTC. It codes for CAWTGGAWGYTF.

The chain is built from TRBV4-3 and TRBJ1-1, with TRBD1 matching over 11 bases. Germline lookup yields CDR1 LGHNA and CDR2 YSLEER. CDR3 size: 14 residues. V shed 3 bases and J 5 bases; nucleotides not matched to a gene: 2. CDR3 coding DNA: TGCGCCAGCAGCCACGGGACAGGGGGAACTGAAGCTTTCTTT. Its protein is CASSHGTGGTEAFF.

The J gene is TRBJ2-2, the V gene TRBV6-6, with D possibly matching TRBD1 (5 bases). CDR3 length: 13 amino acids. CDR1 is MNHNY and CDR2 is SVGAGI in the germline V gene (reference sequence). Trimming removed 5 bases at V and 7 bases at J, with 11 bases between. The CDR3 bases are TGTGCCAGCAGTCGCCAGGGAAACGGGGAGCTGTTTTTT. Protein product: CASSRQGNGELFF.

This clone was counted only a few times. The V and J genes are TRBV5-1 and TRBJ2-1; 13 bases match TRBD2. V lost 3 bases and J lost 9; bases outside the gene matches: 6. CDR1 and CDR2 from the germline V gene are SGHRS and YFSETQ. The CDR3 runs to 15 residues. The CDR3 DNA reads TGCGCCAGCAGCTCTACTAGCGGGGGGGCGGTTGAGCAGTTCTTC. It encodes CASSSTSGGAVEQFF. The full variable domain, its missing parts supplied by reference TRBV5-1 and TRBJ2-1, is KAGVTQTPRYLIKTRGQQVTLSCSPISGHRSVSWYQQTPGQGLQFLFEYFSETQRNKGNFPGRFSGRQFSNSRSEMNVSTLELGDSALYLCASSSTSGGAVEQFFGPGTRLTVL.

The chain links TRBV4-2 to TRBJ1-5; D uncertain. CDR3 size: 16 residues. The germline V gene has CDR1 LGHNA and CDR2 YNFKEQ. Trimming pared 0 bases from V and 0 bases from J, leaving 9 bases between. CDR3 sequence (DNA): TGTGCCAGCAGCCAAGACGCGACATCTAGCAATCAGCCCCAGCATTTT. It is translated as CASSQDATSSNQPQHF.

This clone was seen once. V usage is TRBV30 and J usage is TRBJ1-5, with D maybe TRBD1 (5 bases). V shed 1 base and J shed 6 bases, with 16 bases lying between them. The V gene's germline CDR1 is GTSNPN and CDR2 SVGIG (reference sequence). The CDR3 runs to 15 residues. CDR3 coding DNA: TGTGCCTGGAGTGAGGGGTCCAGGGTCGTTCAGCCCCAGCATTTT. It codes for CAWSEGSRVVQPQHF.

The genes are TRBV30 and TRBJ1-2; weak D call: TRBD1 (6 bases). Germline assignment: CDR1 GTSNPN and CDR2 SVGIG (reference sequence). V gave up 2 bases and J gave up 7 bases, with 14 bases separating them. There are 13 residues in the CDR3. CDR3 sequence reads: CAWSPGGDSGYTF. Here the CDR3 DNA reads TGTGCCTGGAGTCCGGGGGGCGACAGTGGCTACACCTTC.

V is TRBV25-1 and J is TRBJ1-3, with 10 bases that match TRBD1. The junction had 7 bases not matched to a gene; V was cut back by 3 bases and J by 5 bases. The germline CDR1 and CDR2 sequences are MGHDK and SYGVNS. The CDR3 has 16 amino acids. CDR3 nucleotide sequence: TGTGCCAGCAGTGACCCCGGGACAGGGGATCGAAACACCATATATTTT. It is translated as CASSDPGTGDRNTIYF. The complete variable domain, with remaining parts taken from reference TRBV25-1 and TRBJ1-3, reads EADIYQTPRYLVIGTGKKITLECSQTMGHDKMYWYQQDPGMELHLIHYSYGVNSTEKGDLSSESTVSRIRTEHFPLTLESARPSHTSQYLCASSDPGTGDRNTIYFGEGSWLTVV.

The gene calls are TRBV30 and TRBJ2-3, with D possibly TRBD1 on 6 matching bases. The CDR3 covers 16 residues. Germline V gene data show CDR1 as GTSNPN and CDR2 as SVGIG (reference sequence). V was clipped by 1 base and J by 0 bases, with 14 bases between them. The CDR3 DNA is TGTGCCTGGAGTGCAGAGGGACAATCTAGCACAGATACGCAGTATTTT. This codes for CAWSAEGQSSTDTQYF.

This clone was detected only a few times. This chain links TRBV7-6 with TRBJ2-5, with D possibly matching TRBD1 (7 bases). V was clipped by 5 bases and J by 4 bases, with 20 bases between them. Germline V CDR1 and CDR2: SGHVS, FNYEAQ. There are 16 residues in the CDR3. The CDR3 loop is CASSPQGGQVGETQYF. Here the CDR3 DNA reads TGTGCCAGCAGCCCGCAGGGGGGCCAAGTAGGAGAGACCCAGTACTTC.

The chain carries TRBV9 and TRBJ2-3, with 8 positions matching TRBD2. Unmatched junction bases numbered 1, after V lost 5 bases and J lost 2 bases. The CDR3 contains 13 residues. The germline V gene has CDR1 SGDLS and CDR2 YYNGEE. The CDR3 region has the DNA TGTGCCAGCAGGCGGGGGGTCACAGATACGCAGTATTTT. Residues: CASRRGVTDTQYF.

Written as DNA, the CDR3 is TGTGCCAGCAGCTTAGACTCGGGGAGCAATCAGCCCCAGCATTTT. Translated, it gives CASSLDSGSNQPQHF. The V and J genes are TRBV11-2 and TRBJ1-5; D not resolved. The V and J ends lost 0 bases and 1 base respectively, with 7 bases between them. CDR1 is SGHAT and CDR2 is FQNNGV in the germline V gene. This CDR3 has 15 residues. Full variable domain (outside the CDR3, taken from reference TRBV11-2 and TRBJ1-5): EAGVAQSPRYKIIEKRQSVAFWCNPISGHATLYWYQQILGQGPKLLIQFQNNGVVDDSQLPKDRFSAERLKGVDSTLKIQPAKLEDSAVYLCASSLDSGSNQPQHFGDGTRLSIL.

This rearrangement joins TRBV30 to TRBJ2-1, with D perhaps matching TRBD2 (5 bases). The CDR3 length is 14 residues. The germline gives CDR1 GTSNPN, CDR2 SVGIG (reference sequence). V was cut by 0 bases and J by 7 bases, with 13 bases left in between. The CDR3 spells CAWSVRRVGNEQFF. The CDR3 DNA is TGTGCCTGGAGTGTACGGCGGGTAGGGAATGAGCAGTTCTTC.

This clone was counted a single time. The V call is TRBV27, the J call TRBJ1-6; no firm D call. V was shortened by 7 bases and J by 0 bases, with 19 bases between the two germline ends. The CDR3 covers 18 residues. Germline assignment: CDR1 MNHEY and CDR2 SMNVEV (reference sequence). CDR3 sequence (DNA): TGTGCCAGCACCTTATCCCACGGACCGAGCTCCTATAATTCACCCCTCCACTTT. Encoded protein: CASTLSHGPSSYNSPLHF.

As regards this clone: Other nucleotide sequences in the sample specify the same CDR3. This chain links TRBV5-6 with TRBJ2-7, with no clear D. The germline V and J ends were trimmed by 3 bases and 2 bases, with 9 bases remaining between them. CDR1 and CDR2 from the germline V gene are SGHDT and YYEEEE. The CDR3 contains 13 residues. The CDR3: CASSSGPTYEQYF. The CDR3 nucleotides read TGTGCCAGCAGCTCCGGCCCAACCTACGAGCAGTACTTC.

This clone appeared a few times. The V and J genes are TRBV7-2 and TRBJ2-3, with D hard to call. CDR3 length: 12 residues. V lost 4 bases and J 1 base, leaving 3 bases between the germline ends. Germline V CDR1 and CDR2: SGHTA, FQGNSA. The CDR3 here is CASSYRTDTQYF. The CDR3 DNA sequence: TGTGCCAGCAGCTACCGCACAGATACGCAGTATTTT. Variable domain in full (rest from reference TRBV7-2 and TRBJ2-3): GAGVSQSPSNKVTEKGKDVELRCDPISGHTALYWYRQSLGQGLEFLIYFQGNSAPDKSGLPSDRFSAERTGGSVSTLTIQRTQQEDSAVYLCASSYRTDTQYFGPGTRLTVL.

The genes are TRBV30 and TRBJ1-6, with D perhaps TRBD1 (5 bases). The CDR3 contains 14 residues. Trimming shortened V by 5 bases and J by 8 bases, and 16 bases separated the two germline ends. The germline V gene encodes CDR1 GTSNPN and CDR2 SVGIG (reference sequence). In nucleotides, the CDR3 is TGTGCCTGGGAAGCGGGACTCAATTATTCACCCCTCCACTTT. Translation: CAWEAGLNYSPLHF.

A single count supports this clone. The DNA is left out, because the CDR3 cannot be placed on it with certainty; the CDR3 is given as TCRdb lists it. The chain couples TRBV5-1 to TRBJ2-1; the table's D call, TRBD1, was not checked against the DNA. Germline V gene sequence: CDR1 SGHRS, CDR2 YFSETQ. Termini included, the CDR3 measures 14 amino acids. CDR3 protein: CASSSSTGLYEQFF.